The 32 T cell receptor beta chains presented below share a single source sample, sequenced in a study of OX40 agonist ivuxolimab in advanced cancers. Profiled with immunoSEQ multiplex PCR; TCRdb holds only in-frame clones, not every one. The sample comprises roughly 64,000 clones, approximately 85% of which are singletons, and under 3% rests with the top ten. Sequencing was performed on CD4+ or CD8+ T cells sorted from blood, taken in a trial of the OX40 agonist ivuxolimab. The receptors stem from an adult with an advanced solid tumor such as melanoma, head and neck, liver or kidney cancer.

The chain carries TRBV28 and TRBJ1-5; weak D call: TRBD1 (6 bases). Trimming cost V 6 bases and J 9 bases, with 24 bases left between them. The CDR3 runs 16 residues. Germline loops: CDR1 MDHEN, CDR2 SYDVKM. The CDR3 DNA is TGTGCCAGCAGACCAAACCAACAGGGAGGCTTCGGGCCCCAGCATTTT. It codes for CASRPNQQGGFGPQHF.

The CDR3 region is CASSLASEEWNEKLFF. CDR3 nucleotide sequence: TGTGCCAGCAGCTTGGCCTCAGAAGAATGGAATGAAAAACTGTTTTTT. The chain has TRBV5-6 and TRBJ1-4, with D unresolved. V was pared by 0 bases and J by 5 bases, with 14 bases between. This CDR3 contains 16 residues. From germline, CDR1 is SGHDT and CDR2 YYEEEE.

V and J are TRBV2 and TRBJ1-4; 7 nucleotides match TRBD1. The CDR3 totals 15 residues. The ends lost 6 bases at V and 8 bases at J; junction bases unmatched: 12. Per germline, CDR1 SNHLY and CDR2 FYNNEI. The CDR3 DNA is TGTGCCAGCAGCGGAACAGGGGAGGGGGAAGAAAAACTGTTTTTT. The encoded protein is CASSGTGEGEEKLFF.

V is TRBV5-1 and J is TRBJ1-1; 11 bases are shared with TRBD1. Per the germline V gene, CDR1 is SGHRS and CDR2 is YFSETQ. The CDR3 covers 16 residues. V shed 4 bases and J 1 base; nucleotides not matched to a gene: 6. This CDR3 reads CASSLGQGAPNTEAFF. CDR3 sequence (DNA): TGCGCCAGCAGCCTTGGACAGGGGGCCCCGAACACTGAAGCTTTCTTT.

The chain combines TRBV6-6 with TRBJ1-5; 9 nucleotides align to TRBD1. CDR1 and CDR2 from the germline V gene are MNHNY and SVGAGI (reference sequence). CDR3 size: 16 residues. Unmatched junction bases numbered 3, after V lost 2 bases and J lost 1 base. For the CDR3, the DNA is TGTGCCAGCAGTTACCCGACAGGGGGGAGCAATCAGCCCCAGCATTTT. The encoded protein is CASSYPTGGSNQPQHF.

This chain joins TRBV7-3 and TRBJ1-1, with a weak D call TRBD1 (5 bases). CDR1 SGHTA and CDR2 FQGTGA come from the germline V gene. The CDR3 runs 14 residues. With 2 bases removed from V and 8 bases from J, the gap between germline ends came to 15 bases. This CDR3 reads CASSLGTGAGEAFF. CDR3 in DNA: TGTGCCAGCAGCTTAGGGACCGGTGCCGGGGAAGCTTTCTTT.

This clone has a handful of counts. This rearrangement joins TRBV19 to TRBJ1-5; a weak D match, TRBD1 (5 bases). Trimming removed 1 base from V and 2 bases from J, with 9 bases in between. CDR1 and CDR2 from the germline V gene are LNHDA and SQIVND (reference sequence). CDR3 length: 15 amino acids. The CDR3 reads CASSIGAGGNQPQHF. CDR3 in DNA: TGTGCCAGTAGTATAGGGGCGGGGGGCAATCAGCCCCAGCATTTT.

Only one count was recorded for this clone. The rearrangement uses TRBV28 and TRBJ1-1; no clear D. Germline V gives CDR1 MDHEN, CDR2 SYDVKM. Trimming pared 3 bases from V and 1 base from J, leaving 6 bases between. The CDR3 runs to 13 residues. The CDR3 is CASSFGGNTEAFF. Written as DNA, the CDR3 is TGTGCCAGCAGTTTTGGAGGGAACACTGAAGCTTTCTTT.

This chain's CDR3 is CASSYGDRVNSPLHF. CDR3 nucleotide sequence: TGCGCCAGCAGCTACGGGGACAGGGTTAATTCACCCCTCCACTTT. The V gene is TRBV5-1, the J gene TRBJ1-6; 9 bases map to TRBD1. Germline CDR1 and CDR2: SGHRS and YFSETQ. J lost 6 bases, V lost 3 bases, and 4 bases had no gene match. CDR3 length: 15 amino acids.

This chain connects TRBV10-3 to TRBJ2-7; possibly TRBD1 or TRBD2 for D (6 bases each). Between the trimmed V and J ends, which lost 10 bases and 2 bases, there was a span of 15 bases. The CDR3 has 13 amino acids. Germline CDR1 and CDR2: ENHRY and SYGVKD. The CDR3 DNA sequence: TGTGCCACTGGCGGGGACACCGCCTACGAGCAGTACTTC. It is translated as CATGGDTAYEQYF.

The rearrangement links TRBV7-2 to TRBJ1-5, with 7 bases identical to TRBD1. J was trimmed by 4 bases and V by 1 base; bases with no gene match: 10. Per germline, CDR1 SGHTA and CDR2 FQGNSA. CDR3 size: 17 residues. CDR3 nucleotide sequence: TGTGCCAGCAGCTTAGTGGCCGGGACAGCAAGTAATCAGCCCCAGCATTTT. Its translation is CASSLVAGTASNQPQHF.

The CDR3 nucleotides are TGTGCCAGTTGCGGGGGACCAGCAGTAGGAGGCGACGAGCAGTACTTC. Translating gives CASCGGPAVGGDEQYF. This chain connects TRBV6-6 to TRBJ2-7; 7 bases fit TRBD2. V gave up 9 bases and J gave up 5 bases; unmatched junction bases: 19. The CDR3 is 16 residues long. Germline V gives CDR1 MNHNY, CDR2 SVGAGI (reference sequence).

The chain recombines TRBV7-2 with TRBJ1-1, with 10 bases lining up with TRBD1. The junction had 11 bases not matched to a gene; V was cut back by 6 bases and J by 4 bases. The germline V gene has CDR1 SGHTA and CDR2 FQGNSA. This CDR3 comprises 16 residues. In nucleotides, the CDR3 is TGTGCCAGCAGACGACCGGGACAGGGGCCGGGCACTGAAGCTTTCTTT. It specifies CASRRPGQGPGTEAFF.

The chain has TRBV29-1 and TRBJ2-2, with TRBD2 identical over 12 bases. Germline CDR1 SQVTM, CDR2 ANQGSEA. The CDR3 runs 14 residues. Unmatched junction bases numbered 6, after V lost 6 bases and J lost 7 bases. CDR3 nucleotides: TGCAGCGTCAGGACTAGCGGGATAGGCGGGGAGCTGTTTTTT. Encoded protein: CSVRTSGIGGELFF.

The chain carries TRBV5-1 and TRBJ2-1; D remains unclear. This CDR3 has 15 amino acids. In germline, CDR1 is SGHRS, CDR2 YFSETQ. V was trimmed by 5 bases and J by 0 bases, leaving 12 bases between them. Here the CDR3 reads CASSKTQRSYNEQFF. The CDR3 DNA reads TGCGCCAGCAGTAAAACACAGCGCTCCTACAATGAGCAGTTCTTC.

This clone has a single count. The chain combines TRBV5-1 with TRBJ1-1, with D possibly being TRBD1 (5 bases). There are 14 residues in the CDR3. CDR1 and CDR2 from the germline V gene are SGHRS and YFSETQ. The V gene lost 5 bases and the J gene lost 0 bases, with 11 bases spanning the gap. CDR3 amino acids: CASRGTVMNTEAFF. As DNA, the CDR3 is TGCGCCAGCAGGGGGACGGTGATGAACACTGAAGCTTTCTTT.

Here the CDR3 reads CASNNGAGNYNEQFF. Here the CDR3 DNA reads TGTGCCAGCAACAACGGGGCGGGAAACTACAATGAGCAGTTCTTC. The chain joins TRBV2 to TRBJ2-1; a weak D match, TRBD2 (6 bases). This CDR3 region has 15 residues. Trimming shortened V by 7 bases and J by 3 bases, and 16 bases separated the two germline ends. CDR1 is SNHLY and CDR2 is FYNNEI in the germline V gene.

The chain employs TRBV5-1 and TRBJ2-5; TRBD2 matches at 8 bases. This CDR3 is built from 14 residues. Germline CDR1 and CDR2: SGHRS and YFSETQ. Germline trimming cut 1 base from V and 5 bases from J; bases unmatched to any gene: 4. The CDR3 DNA sequence: TGCGCCAGCAGCTTGTCAGCGGGAGTTGAGACCCAGTACTTC. It is translated as CASSLSAGVETQYF.

The CDR3 DNA reads as TGTGCCAGCAGTTTATGGCAGGCGGGTTCACCCCTCCACTTT. This gives the protein CASSLWQAGSPLHF. V is TRBV27 and J is TRBJ1-6; no definite D call. Trimming left V 1 base short and J 9 bases short, with 10 bases between. Germline loops: CDR1 MNHEY, CDR2 SMNVEV (reference sequence). The CDR3 is 14 residues long.

The chain links TRBV7-2 to TRBJ2-2; D unclear. CDR1 is SGHTA, CDR2 FQGNSA, per germline. CDR3 length: 16 amino acids. Trimming left V 5 bases short and J 1 base short, with 14 bases between. For the CDR3, the DNA is TGTGCCAGCAGCCTAGGGCCTCCAGGGAACACCGGGGAGCTGTTTTTT. Its translation is CASSLGPPGNTGELFF.

The rearrangement joins TRBV7-8 to TRBJ2-7; D not resolved. The V end lost 5 bases, the J end lost 3 bases, and 8 bases lay between the germline ends. The length of the CDR3 is 12 residues. Germline assignment: CDR1 SGHVS and CDR2 FQNEAQ. CDR3 protein: CASSPHDYEQYF. CDR3 coding DNA: TGTGCCAGCAGCCCGCACGACTACGAGCAGTACTTC.

The chain has TRBV6-1 and TRBJ2-5, with D unclear. CDR3 length: 13 residues. Germline CDR1 MNHNS, CDR2 SASEGT. Trimming shortened V by 3 bases and J by 4 bases, and 9 bases separated the two germline ends. DNA of the CDR3: TGTGCCAGCAGTGATCAAGGGATAGAGACCCAGTACTTC. Protein: CASSDQGIETQYF.

This rearrangement joins TRBV5-4 to TRBJ2-7; 9 nucleotides agree with TRBD1. This CDR3 spans 12 amino acids. The V segment lost 7 bases and the J segment 6 bases; nucleotides outside the gene matches: 5. CDR1 is SGHNT, CDR2 YYREEE, per germline (reference sequence). As DNA, the CDR3 is TGTGCCAGCGCGGGACAGGGCCCCGAGCAGTACTTC. Amino acids: CASAGQGPEQYF.

The CDR3 bases are TGTGCCAGCAGTTTATGGGAGCAGCCCCAGCATTTT. Its protein product is CASSLWEQPQHF. The chain is built from TRBV28 and TRBJ1-5, with D unresolved. The CDR3 has 12 residues. With 0 bases removed from V and 7 bases from J, the gap between germline ends came to 4 bases. Germline CDR1 and CDR2: MDHEN and SYDVKM.

This clone appeared a single time. This chain connects TRBV5-1 to TRBJ2-5; TRBD1 matches at 7 bases. The J call may be in error: the DNA end matches TRBJ2-7 better. This CDR3 is 16 amino acids long. The germline V gene encodes CDR1 SGHRS and CDR2 YFSETQ. CDR3 sequence: CASSLVLSQGVHEQYF. The CDR3 nucleotides are TGCGCCAGCAGCTTGGTGTTGAGCCAGGGGGTGCACGAGCAGTACTTC.

The rearrangement uses TRBV6-8 and TRBJ1-1; possibly TRBD1 for D (6 bases). Trimming cost V 6 bases and J 0 bases, with 14 bases left between them. The CDR3 extends over 15 amino acids. Looked up from germline, CDR1 is MNHGY and CDR2 is SAAAGT. The CDR3 sequence is CASSYPGALNTEAFF. In DNA, the CDR3 is TGTGCCAGCAGCTATCCGGGGGCCCTGAACACTGAAGCTTTCTTT.

The chain has TRBV2 and TRBJ2-5; no reliable D call. Germline CDR1 reads SNHLY; CDR2 reads FYNNEI. CDR3 length: 14 amino acids. Trimming removed 2 bases from V and 5 bases from J, with 12 bases in between. In DNA form, the CDR3 reads TGTGCCAGCAGTGAACAACTGCCCGGGGAGACCCAGTACTTC. It translates to CASSEQLPGETQYF.

The J gene is TRBJ2-6, the V gene TRBV27; D is ambiguous. This CDR3 is built from 15 residues. Trimming stripped 6 bases from V and 4 bases from J, with 13 bases between. Germline CDR1 MNHEY, CDR2 SMNVEV (reference sequence). The CDR3 region has the DNA TGTGCCAGCAGCCCGTCGTGGTACGGGGCCAACGTCCTGACTTTC. Residues: CASSPSWYGANVLTF.

The chain couples TRBV5-6 to TRBJ2-1, with TRBD2 matching over 12 bases. The junction had 7 bases not matched to a gene; V was cut back by 4 bases and J by 8 bases. Germline V lookup: CDR1 SGHDT, CDR2 YYEEEE. This CDR3 is 15 amino acids long. In DNA, the CDR3 is TGTGCCAGCAGCGATCCGACTAGCGGGAGACATGAGCAGTTCTTC. This sequence encodes CASSDPTSGRHEQFF.

This chain uses TRBV7-2 with TRBJ2-2, with TRBD1 matching over 9 bases. CDR3 size: 16 residues. From germline, CDR1 is SGHTA and CDR2 FQGNSA. After removal of 3 bases from V and 3 bases from J, the junction contained 5 bases not matched to a gene. CDR3 in amino acids: CASSFPGQGHTGELFF. DNA for the CDR3: TGTGCCAGCAGCTTTCCGGGACAGGGACACACCGGGGAGCTGTTTTTT.

This chain links TRBV2 with TRBJ1-5; D is unclear. Germline V gene sequence: CDR1 SNHLY, CDR2 FYNNEI. The germline V and J ends were trimmed by 3 bases and 7 bases, with 16 bases remaining between them. CDR3 size: 15 residues. The CDR3 coding sequence is TGTGCCAGCAGTGAGACGGACGGAACGGCGCAGCCCCAGCATTTT. Translated: CASSETDGTAQPQHF.

This sequence joins TRBV7-3 and TRBJ2-1; D may correspond to TRBD1 or TRBD2 (5 bases each). Trimming pared 5 bases from V and 4 bases from J, leaving 15 bases between. From germline, CDR1 is SGHTA and CDR2 FQGTGA. The CDR3 length is 15 residues. The CDR3 nucleotides read TGTGCCAGCAGCCCCCCGGGTGAGGGGTACAATGAGCAGTTCTTC. Its translation: CASSPPGEGYNEQFF.